This T cell receptor beta chain was sequenced in a study of blood T cell repertoires in COVID-19. Study overall: Acute and convalescent COVID-19 samples came from the United States, Italy and Spain. PBMCs, B-cell-depleted T cells, or T cells were the source of the cDNA or gDNA that made up the material.

Germline assignment: CDR1 MDHEN and CDR2 SYDVKM. This CDR3 is 15 amino acids long. The junction had 3 bases not matched to a gene; V was cut back by 5 bases and J by 0 bases. In the source study's methods: For nucleated cells, counts were estimated from reference gene primer amplification. The data were produced by immunoSEQ multiplex PCR, yet TCRdb's version contains in-frame clones alone and is incomplete. V and J calls and clone size come straight from that table; D and trimming were deduced from the DNA. This repertoire shows 98,000 or so clones, just under 85% found once; its top ten account for 2.5% to 3.5%.

The source material was peripheral blood. V is TRBV28 and J is TRBJ2-7, with 11 nucleotides matching TRBD2. This receptor was obtained from a woman of 80 years or more with active or convalescent COVID-19. The CDR3 loop is CASSETSGASYEQYF. CDR3 coding DNA: TGTGCCAGCAGTGAGACTAGCGGGGCCTCCTACGAGCAGTACTTC.